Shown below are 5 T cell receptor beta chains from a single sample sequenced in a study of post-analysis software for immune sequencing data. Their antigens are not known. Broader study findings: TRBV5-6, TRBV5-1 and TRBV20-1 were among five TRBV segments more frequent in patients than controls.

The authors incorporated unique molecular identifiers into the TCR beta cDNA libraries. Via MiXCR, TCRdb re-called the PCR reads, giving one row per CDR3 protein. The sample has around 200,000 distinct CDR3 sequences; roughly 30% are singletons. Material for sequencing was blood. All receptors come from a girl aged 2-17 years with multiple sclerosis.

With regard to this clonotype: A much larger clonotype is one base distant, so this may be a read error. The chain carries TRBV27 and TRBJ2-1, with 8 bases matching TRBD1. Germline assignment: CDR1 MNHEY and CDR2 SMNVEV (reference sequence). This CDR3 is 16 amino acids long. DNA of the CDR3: TGTGCCGGCAGTTTATTTGTGACAGGGGACCCCAATGAGCAGTTCTTC. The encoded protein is CAGSLFVTGDPNEQFF.

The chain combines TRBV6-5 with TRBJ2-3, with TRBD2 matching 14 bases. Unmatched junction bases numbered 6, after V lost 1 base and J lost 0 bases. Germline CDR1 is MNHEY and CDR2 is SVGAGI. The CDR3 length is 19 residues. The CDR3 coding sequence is TGTGCCAGCAGTTACTTCGGGACTAGCGGGAGTCTAAGCACAGATACGCAGTATTTT. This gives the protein CASSYFGTSGSLSTDTQYF.

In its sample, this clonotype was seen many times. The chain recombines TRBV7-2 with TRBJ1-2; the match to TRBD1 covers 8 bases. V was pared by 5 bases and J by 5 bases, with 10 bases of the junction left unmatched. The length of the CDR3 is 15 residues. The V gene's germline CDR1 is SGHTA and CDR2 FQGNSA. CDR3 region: CASSQPGQGLYGYTF. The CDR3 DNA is TGTGCCAGCAGCCAGCCCGGACAGGGACTTTATGGCTACACCTTC.

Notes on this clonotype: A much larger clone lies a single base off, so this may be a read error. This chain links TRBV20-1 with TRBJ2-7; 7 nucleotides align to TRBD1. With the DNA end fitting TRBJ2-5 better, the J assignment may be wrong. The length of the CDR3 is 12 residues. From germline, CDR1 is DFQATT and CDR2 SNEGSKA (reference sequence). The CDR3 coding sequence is TGCGGTGCTAGAGGGGGCGGAGAGACCCAGTACTTC. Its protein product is CGARGGGETQYF.

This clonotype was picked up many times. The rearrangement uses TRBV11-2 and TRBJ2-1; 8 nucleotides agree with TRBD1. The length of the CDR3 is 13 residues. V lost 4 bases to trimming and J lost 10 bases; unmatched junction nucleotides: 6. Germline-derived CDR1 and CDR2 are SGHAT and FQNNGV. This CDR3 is CASSSGQGQEQFF. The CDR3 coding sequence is TGTGCCAGCAGCTCCGGACAGGGTCAGGAGCAGTTCTTC.